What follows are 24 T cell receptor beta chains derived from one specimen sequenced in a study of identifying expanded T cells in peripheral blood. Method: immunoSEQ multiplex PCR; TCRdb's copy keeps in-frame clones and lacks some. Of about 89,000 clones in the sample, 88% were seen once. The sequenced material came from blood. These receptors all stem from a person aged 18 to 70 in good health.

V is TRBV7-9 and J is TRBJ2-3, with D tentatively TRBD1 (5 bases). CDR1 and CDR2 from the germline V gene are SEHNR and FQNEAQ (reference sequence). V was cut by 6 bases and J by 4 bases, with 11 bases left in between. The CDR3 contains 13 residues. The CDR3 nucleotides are TGTGCCAGCAGGCCAGGGCCAGCAGATACGCAGTATTTT. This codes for CASRPGPADTQYF.

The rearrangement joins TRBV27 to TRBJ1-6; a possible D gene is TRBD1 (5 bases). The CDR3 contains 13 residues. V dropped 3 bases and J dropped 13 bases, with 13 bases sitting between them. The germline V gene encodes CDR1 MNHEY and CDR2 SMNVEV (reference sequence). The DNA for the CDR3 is TGTGCCAGCAGTTTGGGGGGAAGGGCCCCCCTCCACTTT. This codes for CASSLGGRAPLHF.

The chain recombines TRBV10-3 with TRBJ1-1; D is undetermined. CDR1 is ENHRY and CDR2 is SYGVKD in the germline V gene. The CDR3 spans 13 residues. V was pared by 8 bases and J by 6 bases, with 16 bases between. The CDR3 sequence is CAIPKPGIPEAFF. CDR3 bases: TGTGCCATCCCCAAACCGGGGATCCCTGAAGCTTTCTTT.

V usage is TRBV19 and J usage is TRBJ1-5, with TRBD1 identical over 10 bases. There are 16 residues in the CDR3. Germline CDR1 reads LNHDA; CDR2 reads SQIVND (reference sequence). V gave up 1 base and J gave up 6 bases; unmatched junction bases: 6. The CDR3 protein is CASSIVRTGGTQPQHF. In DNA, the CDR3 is TGTGCCAGTAGTATAGTCAGGACAGGGGGGACTCAGCCCCAGCATTTT.

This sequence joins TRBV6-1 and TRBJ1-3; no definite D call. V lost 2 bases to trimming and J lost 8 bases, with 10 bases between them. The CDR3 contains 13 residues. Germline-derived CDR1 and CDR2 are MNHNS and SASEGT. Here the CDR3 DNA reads TGTGCCAGCAGTGAATATCGGGAAGACACCATATATTTT. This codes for CASSEYREDTIYF.

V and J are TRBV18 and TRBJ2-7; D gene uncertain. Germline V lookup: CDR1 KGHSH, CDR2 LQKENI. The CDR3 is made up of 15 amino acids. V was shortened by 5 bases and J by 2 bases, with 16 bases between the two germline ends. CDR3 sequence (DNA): TGTGCCAGCTCAGCCCGGGCCACCGACCCCTACGAGCAGTACTTC. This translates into CASSARATDPYEQYF. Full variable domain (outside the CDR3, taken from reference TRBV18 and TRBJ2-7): NAGVMQNPRHLVRRRGQEARLRCSPMKGHSHVYWYRQLPEEGLKFMVYLQKENIIDESGMPKERFSAEFPKEGPSILRIQQVVRGDSAAYFCASSARATDPYEQYFGPGTRLTVT.

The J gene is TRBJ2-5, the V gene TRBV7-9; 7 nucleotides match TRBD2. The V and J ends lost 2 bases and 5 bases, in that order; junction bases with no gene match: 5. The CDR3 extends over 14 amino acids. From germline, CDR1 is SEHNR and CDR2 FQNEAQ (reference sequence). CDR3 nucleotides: TGTGCCAGCAGCTTAAGCGGGAAGACGGAGACCCAGTACTTC. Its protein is CASSLSGKTETQYF.

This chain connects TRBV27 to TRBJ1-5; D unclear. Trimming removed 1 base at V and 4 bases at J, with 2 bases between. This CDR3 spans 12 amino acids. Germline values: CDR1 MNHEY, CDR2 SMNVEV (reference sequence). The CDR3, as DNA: TGTGCCAGCAGTTTATGGAATCAGCCCCAGCATTTT. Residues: CASSLWNQPQHF.

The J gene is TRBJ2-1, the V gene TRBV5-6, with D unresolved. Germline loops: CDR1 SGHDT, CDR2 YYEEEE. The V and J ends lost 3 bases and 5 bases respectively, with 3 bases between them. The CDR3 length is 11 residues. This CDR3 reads CASSSHNEQFF. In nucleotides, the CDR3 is TGTGCCAGCAGCTCGCACAATGAGCAGTTCTTC.

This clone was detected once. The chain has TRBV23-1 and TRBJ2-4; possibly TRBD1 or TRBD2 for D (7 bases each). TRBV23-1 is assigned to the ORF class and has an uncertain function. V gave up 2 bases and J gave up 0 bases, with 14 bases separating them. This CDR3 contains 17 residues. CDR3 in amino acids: CASSQRGGGGAKNIQYF. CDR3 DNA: TGCGCCAGCAGTCAAAGAGGGGGCGGGGGAGCCAAAAACATTCAGTACTTC.

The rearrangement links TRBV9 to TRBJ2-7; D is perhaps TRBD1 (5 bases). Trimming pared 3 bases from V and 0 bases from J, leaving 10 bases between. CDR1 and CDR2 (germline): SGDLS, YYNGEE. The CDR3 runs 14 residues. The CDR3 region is CASSGRQSSYEQYF. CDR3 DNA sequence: TGTGCCAGCAGCGGCCGACAGAGCTCCTACGAGCAGTACTTC. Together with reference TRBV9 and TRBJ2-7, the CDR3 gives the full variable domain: DSGVTQTPKHLITATGQRVTLRCSPRSGDLSVYWYQQSLDQGLQFLIQYYNGEERAKGNILERFSAQQFPDLHSELNLSSLELGDSALYFCASSGRQSSYEQYFGPGTRLTVT.

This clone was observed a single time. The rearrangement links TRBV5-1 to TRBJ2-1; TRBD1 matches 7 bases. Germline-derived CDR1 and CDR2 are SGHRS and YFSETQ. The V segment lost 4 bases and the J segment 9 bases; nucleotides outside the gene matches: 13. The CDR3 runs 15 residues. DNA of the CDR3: TGCGCCAGCAGCCACCGGTACAGGGGCCCCCGTGAGCAGTTCTTC. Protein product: CASSHRYRGPREQFF.

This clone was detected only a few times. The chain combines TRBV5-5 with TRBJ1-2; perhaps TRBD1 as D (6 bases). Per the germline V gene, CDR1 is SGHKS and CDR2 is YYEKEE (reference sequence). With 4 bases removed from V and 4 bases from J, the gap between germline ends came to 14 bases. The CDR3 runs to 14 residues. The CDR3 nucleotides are TGTGCCAGCAGCCTGACGGGGGCTCTCTATGGCTACACCTTC. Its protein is CASSLTGALYGYTF.

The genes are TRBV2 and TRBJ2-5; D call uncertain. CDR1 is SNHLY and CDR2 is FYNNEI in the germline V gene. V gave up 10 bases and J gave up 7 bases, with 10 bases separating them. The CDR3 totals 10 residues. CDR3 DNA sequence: TGTGCCACCAAGGGTTGGACCCAGTACTTC. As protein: CATKGWTQYF.

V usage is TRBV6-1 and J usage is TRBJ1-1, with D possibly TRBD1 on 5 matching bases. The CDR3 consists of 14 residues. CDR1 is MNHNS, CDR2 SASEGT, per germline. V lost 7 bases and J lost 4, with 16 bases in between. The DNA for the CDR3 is TGTGCCAGCATCCTGGGGCCTTCGGGCACTGAAGCTTTCTTT. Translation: CASILGPSGTEAFF.

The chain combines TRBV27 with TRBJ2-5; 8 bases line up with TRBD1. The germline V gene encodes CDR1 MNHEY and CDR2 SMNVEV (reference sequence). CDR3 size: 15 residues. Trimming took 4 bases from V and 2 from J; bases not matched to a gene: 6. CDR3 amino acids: CASSYRQGRQETQYF. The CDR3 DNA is TGTGCCAGCAGTTACCGACAGGGGCGACAAGAGACCCAGTACTTC.

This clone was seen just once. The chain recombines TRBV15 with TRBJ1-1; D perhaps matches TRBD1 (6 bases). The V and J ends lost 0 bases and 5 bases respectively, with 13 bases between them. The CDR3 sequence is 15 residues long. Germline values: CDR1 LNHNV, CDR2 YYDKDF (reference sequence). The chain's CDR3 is CATSRDIQGGTEAFF. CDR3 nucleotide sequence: TGTGCCACCAGCAGAGATATACAGGGAGGGACTGAAGCTTTCTTT.

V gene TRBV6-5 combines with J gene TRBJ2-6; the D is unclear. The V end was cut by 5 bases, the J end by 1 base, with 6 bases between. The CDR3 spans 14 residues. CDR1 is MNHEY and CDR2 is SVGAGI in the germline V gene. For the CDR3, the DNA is TGTGCCAGCAGTATTAGGTCTGGGGCCAACGTCCTGACTTTC. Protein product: CASSIRSGANVLTF.

DNA for the CDR3: TGTGCCAGCAGCTTAGATTTGTCCCTTAATGAAAAACTGTTTTTT. Amino acids: CASSLDLSLNEKLFF. This rearrangement joins TRBV7-8 to TRBJ1-4; D ambiguous. The CDR3 length is 15 residues. Germline CDR1 is SGHVS and CDR2 is FQNEAQ. The V end lost 1 base, the J end lost 4 bases, and 10 bases lay between the germline ends.

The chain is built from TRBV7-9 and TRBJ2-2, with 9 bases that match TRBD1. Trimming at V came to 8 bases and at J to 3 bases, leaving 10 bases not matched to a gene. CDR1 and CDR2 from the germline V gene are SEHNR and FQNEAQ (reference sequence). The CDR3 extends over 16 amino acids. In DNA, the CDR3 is TGTGCCAGCGATTCGACCGGGACAGGGTACACCGGGGAGCTGTTTTTT. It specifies CASDSTGTGYTGELFF.

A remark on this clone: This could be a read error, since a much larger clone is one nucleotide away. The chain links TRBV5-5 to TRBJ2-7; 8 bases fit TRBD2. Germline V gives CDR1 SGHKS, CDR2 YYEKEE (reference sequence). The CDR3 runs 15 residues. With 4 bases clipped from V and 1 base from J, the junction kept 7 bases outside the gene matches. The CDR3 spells CASSQETSESYEQYF. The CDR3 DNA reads TGTGCCAGCAGCCAAGAGACTAGCGAGTCCTACGAGCAGTACTTC.

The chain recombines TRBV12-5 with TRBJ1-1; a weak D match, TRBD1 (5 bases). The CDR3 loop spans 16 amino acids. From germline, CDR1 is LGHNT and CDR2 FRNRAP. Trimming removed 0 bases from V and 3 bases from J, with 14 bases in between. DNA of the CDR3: TGTGCTAGTGGTTTGGTAATAGCCAGGGACTACACTGAAGCTTTCTTT. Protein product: CASGLVIARDYTEAFF.

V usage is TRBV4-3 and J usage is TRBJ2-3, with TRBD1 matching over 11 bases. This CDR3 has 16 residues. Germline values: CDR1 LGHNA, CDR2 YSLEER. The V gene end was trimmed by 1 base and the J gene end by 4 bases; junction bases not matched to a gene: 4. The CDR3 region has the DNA TGCGCCAGCAGCCAAGTGAGGGGACAGGGGGCAGATACGCAGTATTTT. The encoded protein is CASSQVRGQGADTQYF.

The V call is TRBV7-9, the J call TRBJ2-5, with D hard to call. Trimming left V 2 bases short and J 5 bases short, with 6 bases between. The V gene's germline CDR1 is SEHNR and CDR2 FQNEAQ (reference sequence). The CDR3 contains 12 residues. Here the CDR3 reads CASSLRLETQYF. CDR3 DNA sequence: TGTGCCAGCAGCTTACGCTTGGAGACCCAGTACTTC.